This entry features one T cell receptor beta chain sequence. 13 Jbeta primers and 60 Vbeta primers were used for the PCR. Measured with immunoSEQ multiplex PCR; TCRdb has only the in-frame clones, and not every one. Found here are over 150,000 clones, 70% to 85% of them singletons; the top ten hold around 1.5%. V shed 6 bases and J 7 bases; nucleotides not matched to a gene: 18. Per germline, CDR1 WNHNN and CDR2 SYGVQD (reference sequence). This CDR3 has 17 residues. The data were taken from a study of cytomegalovirus exposure and HLA in healthy donors. The clonotype originates from a woman in her thirties in good health and CMV-seropositive. Sequencing was done on a sample of PBMCs. The gene calls are TRBV10-1 and TRBJ2-1; 7 bases align to TRBD2. The CDR3 protein is CASSPNLAGIRGNEQFF. CDR3 in DNA: TGCGCCAGCAGCCCAAACTTAGCGGGCATACGGGGGAATGAGCAGTTCTTC.